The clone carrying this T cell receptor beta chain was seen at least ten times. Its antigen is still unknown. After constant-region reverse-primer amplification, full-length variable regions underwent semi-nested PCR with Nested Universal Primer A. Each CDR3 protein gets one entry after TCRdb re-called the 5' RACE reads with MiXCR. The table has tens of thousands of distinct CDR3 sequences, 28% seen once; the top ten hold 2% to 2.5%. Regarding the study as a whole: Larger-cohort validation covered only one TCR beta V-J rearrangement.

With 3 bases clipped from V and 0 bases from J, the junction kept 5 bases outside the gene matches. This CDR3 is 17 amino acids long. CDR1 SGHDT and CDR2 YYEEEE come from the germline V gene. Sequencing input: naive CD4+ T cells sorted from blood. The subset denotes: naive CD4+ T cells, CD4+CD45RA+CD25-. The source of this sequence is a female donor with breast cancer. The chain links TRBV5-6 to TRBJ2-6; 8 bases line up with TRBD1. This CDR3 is CASSSLTGGSGANVLTF. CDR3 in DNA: TGTGCCAGCAGCTCCCTTACAGGGGGCTCTGGGGCCAACGTCCTGACTTTC.